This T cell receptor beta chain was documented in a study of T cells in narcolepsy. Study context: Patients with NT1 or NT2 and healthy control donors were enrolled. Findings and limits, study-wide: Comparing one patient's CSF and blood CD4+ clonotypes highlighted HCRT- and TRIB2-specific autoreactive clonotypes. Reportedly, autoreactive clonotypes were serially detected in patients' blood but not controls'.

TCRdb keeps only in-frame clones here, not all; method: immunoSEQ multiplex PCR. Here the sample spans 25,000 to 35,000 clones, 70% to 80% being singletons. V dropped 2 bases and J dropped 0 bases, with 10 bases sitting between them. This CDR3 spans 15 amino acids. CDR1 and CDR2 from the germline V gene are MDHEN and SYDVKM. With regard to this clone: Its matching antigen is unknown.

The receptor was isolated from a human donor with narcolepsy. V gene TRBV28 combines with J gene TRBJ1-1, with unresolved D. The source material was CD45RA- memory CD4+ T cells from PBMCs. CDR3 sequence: CASSLITAMNTEAFF. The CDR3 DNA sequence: TGTGCCAGCAGTTTAATCACCGCTATGAACACTGAAGCTTTCTTT.